This T cell receptor beta chain was obtained from a study of shared clonotypes between healthy human individuals. Study-wide background: The plates for each donor numbered three CD4 naive, three CD4 memory, two CD8 naive and one CD8 memory.

CDR3 length: 13 residues. Per the germline V gene, CDR1 is SGHDT and CDR2 is YYEEEE. The germline V and J ends were trimmed by 4 bases and 3 bases, with 10 bases remaining between them. This clone showed up just once. Into CD45RA+ naive and CD45RA-negative memory subsets, the CD4+ cells were split. For sorted subsets, 150 to 200 ng DNA per replicate equaled approximately 30,000 T cell genomes. Assay used: immunoSEQ multiplex PCR; TCRdb lists only in-frame clones, some missing. Of over a million clones in the sample, 75% to 80% are singletons; the top ten hold more than 0.55%. The receptor comes from a man in his late teens or twenties in good health. Some clones in this sample may be carry-over from other donors' samples. Sequences were obtained from memory CD4+ T cells from PBMCs. The subset was: CD45RA-negative fraction. The chain combines TRBV5-6 with TRBJ1-1; D perhaps matches TRBD1 (5 bases). In DNA, the CDR3 is TGTGCCAGCAGCCCCGAGACAGACACTGAAGCTTTCTTT. Translated, it gives CASSPETDTEAFF.